These T cell receptor beta chains were read from a single sample in a study of blood T cell repertoires in COVID-19. Clones were sequenced by immunoSEQ multiplex PCR, and TCRdb holds only the in-frame ones, with some missing. This table has a few hundred thousand clones, approximately 91% appearing once. The sequenced material came from peripheral blood. The receptor source for this set is a woman under 40 with acute or convalescent COVID-19. Each CDR3 is given with its conserved first and last residue. The order of the fields is D gene, V gene, clone size, J gene, CDR3 protein, CDR3 DNA. The D gene is left open where the match is weak. A row's size may be missing; if present it is once, few, many or a size class.

D gene: .; V gene: TRBV10-3; clone size: .; J gene: TRBJ1-1; CDR3 protein: CAIRGVAGTEAFF; CDR3 DNA: TGTGCCATCAGGGGCGTGGCGGGGACTGAAGCTTTCTTT
D gene: TRBD1; V gene: TRBV19; clone size: .; J gene: TRBJ2-7; CDR3 protein: CASSKRTRQGSYEQYF; CDR3 DNA: TGTGCCAGTAGTAAGAGAACAAGACAGGGTTCCTACGAGCAGTACTTC
D gene: .; V gene: TRBV6-5; clone size: .; J gene: TRBJ2-1; CDR3 protein: CASSYVAIDNEQFF; CDR3 DNA: TGTGCCAGCAGTTACGTAGCAATCGACAATGAGCAGTTCTTC
D gene: TRBD2; V gene: TRBV7-2; clone size: .; J gene: TRBJ2-7; CDR3 protein: CASSGTSGMYEQYF; CDR3 DNA: TGTGCCAGCAGCGGGACTAGCGGGATGTACGAGCAGTACTTC
D gene: TRBD1; V gene: TRBV14; clone size: .; J gene: TRBJ1-3; CDR3 protein: CASSFTRKGQGARQRSGNTIYF; CDR3 DNA: TGTGCCAGCAGCTTCACTCGTAAAGGGCAGGGGGCCCGTCAACGGTCTGGAAACACCATATATTTT
D gene: .; V gene: TRBV6-1; clone size: .; J gene: TRBJ2-7; CDR3 protein: CASSEVGGISYEQYF; CDR3 DNA: TGTGCCAGCAGTGAAGTGGGCGGGATCTCCTACGAGCAGTACTTC
D gene: .; V gene: TRBV30; clone size: .; J gene: TRBJ2-7; CDR3 protein: CAWSPLRGFSYEQYF; CDR3 DNA: TGTGCCTGGAGTCCCCTCCGGGGGTTCTCCTACGAGCAGTACTTC
D gene: .; V gene: TRBV18; clone size: .; J gene: TRBJ2-7; CDR3 protein: CASSPPARAPSYEQYF; CDR3 DNA: TGTGCCAGCTCACCACCGGCCAGGGCCCCCTCCTACGAGCAGTACTTC
D gene: .; V gene: TRBV11-1; clone size: .; J gene: TRBJ2-1; CDR3 protein: CASSPWGDYNEQFF; CDR3 DNA: TGTGCCAGCAGCCCCTGGGGGGATTACAATGAGCAGTTCTTC
D gene: .; V gene: TRBV14; clone size: once; J gene: TRBJ2-1; CDR3 protein: CASSRNTRGHEQFF; CDR3 DNA: TGTGCCAGCAGCCGGAACACGCGGGGGCACGAGCAGTTCTTC
D gene: .; V gene: TRBV9; clone size: .; J gene: TRBJ2-7; CDR3 protein: CASSVAASDPAYEQYF; CDR3 DNA: TGTGCCAGCAGCGTAGCGGCTAGCGATCCCGCATACGAGCAGTACTTC
D gene: TRBD2; V gene: TRBV7-8; clone size: .; J gene: TRBJ2-3; CDR3 protein: CASSWTSGRAGGSTDTQYF; CDR3 DNA: TGTGCCAGCAGCTGGACTAGCGGGAGGGCCGGGGGGAGCACAGATACGCAGTATTTT
D gene: .; V gene: TRBV5-1; clone size: .; J gene: TRBJ2-3; CDR3 protein: CASSLQQGSTDTQYF; CDR3 DNA: TGCGCCAGCAGCTTACAACAGGGTAGCACAGATACGCAGTATTTT
D gene: TRBD2; V gene: TRBV23-1; clone size: .; J gene: TRBJ2-1; CDR3 protein: CASSQSSGSDFNEQFF; CDR3 DNA: TGCGCCAGCAGTCAATCCAGCGGGAGTGACTTCAATGAGCAGTTCTTC
D gene: .; V gene: TRBV20-1; clone size: .; J gene: TRBJ2-1; CDR3 protein: CSASGFSGSYNEQFF; CDR3 DNA: TGCAGTGCTAGTGGGTTCAGCGGGTCATACAATGAGCAGTTCTTC
D gene: TRBD1; V gene: TRBV5-4; clone size: .; J gene: TRBJ1-2; CDR3 protein: CASSQSGTVTSFYGYTF; CDR3 DNA: TGTGCCAGCAGCCAATCCGGGACAGTCACAAGTTTTTATGGCTACACCTTC
D gene: .; V gene: TRBV7-2; clone size: once; J gene: TRBJ2-3; CDR3 protein: CASSFSGAKDTQYF; CDR3 DNA: TGTGCCAGCAGCTTTTCAGGGGCCAAAGATACGCAGTATTTT
D gene: TRBD2; V gene: TRBV9; clone size: .; J gene: TRBJ2-7; CDR3 protein: CASSVSAGGTYEQYF; CDR3 DNA: TGTGCCAGCAGCGTATCGGCGGGAGGAACCTACGAGCAGTACTTC
D gene: .; V gene: TRBV12-3/TRBV12-4; clone size: .; J gene: TRBJ1-2; CDR3 protein: CASSRQESYGYTF; CDR3 DNA: TGTGCCAGCAGTAGACAGGAATCCTATGGCTACACCTTC
D gene: TRBD1; V gene: TRBV18; clone size: .; J gene: TRBJ1-1; CDR3 protein: CASSLDGQGITEAFF; CDR3 DNA: TGTGCCAGCTCACTAGACGGACAGGGGATCACTGAAGCTTTCTTT
D gene: .; V gene: TRBV12-5; clone size: .; J gene: TRBJ1-1; CDR3 protein: CASGSPGQPNTEAFF; CDR3 DNA: TGTGCTAGTGGTTCCCCTGGACAGCCGAACACTGAAGCTTTCTTT
D gene: .; V gene: TRBV12-3/TRBV12-4; clone size: .; J gene: TRBJ1-4; CDR3 protein: CASSSGVEKLFF; CDR3 DNA: TGTGCCAGCAGTTCAGGGGTTGAAAAACTGTTTTTT
D gene: TRBD2; V gene: TRBV7-2; clone size: .; J gene: TRBJ2-1; CDR3 protein: CASSVTSGSLPNEQFF; CDR3 DNA: TGTGCCAGCAGCGTTACTAGCGGGAGTTTACCGAATGAGCAGTTCTTC
D gene: TRBD1; V gene: TRBV5-5; clone size: .; J gene: TRBJ1-4; CDR3 protein: CASSWGYGQGGEKLFF; CDR3 DNA: TGTGCCAGCAGCTGGGGCTACGGACAGGGAGGAGAAAAACTGTTTTTT
D gene: TRBD2; V gene: TRBV5-1; clone size: .; J gene: TRBJ2-7; CDR3 protein: CASSTRTRAYEQYF; CDR3 DNA: TGCGCCAGCAGCACCCGGACTAGGGCTTACGAGCAGTACTTC
D gene: .; V gene: TRBV10-1; clone size: .; J gene: TRBJ2-7; CDR3 protein: CASSESNGIYQQYF; CDR3 DNA: TGCGCCAGCAGTGAGTCGAACGGGATCTACCAGCAGTACTTC
D gene: TRBD2; V gene: TRBV6-4; clone size: .; J gene: TRBJ2-3; CDR3 protein: CASSDSGRATDTQYF; CDR3 DNA: TGTGCCAGCAGTGACAGCGGGAGGGCCACAGATACGCAGTATTTT
D gene: TRBD2; V gene: TRBV30; clone size: .; J gene: TRBJ2-3; CDR3 protein: CAWSVSRLTSGRIPDTQYF; CDR3 DNA: TGTGCCTGGAGTGTGTCAAGGCTGACTAGCGGGAGAATTCCAGATACGCAGTATTTT
D gene: .; V gene: TRBV6-4; clone size: .; J gene: TRBJ2-7; CDR3 protein: CASSPMAGGPPYEQYF; CDR3 DNA: TGTGCCAGCAGCCCGATGGCGGGTGGGCCCCCCTACGAGCAGTACTTC
D gene: .; V gene: TRBV6-5; clone size: .; J gene: TRBJ1-5; CDR3 protein: CASSAGVSNQPQHF; CDR3 DNA: TGTGCCAGCAGCGCAGGGGTCAGCAATCAGCCCCAGCATTTT
D gene: TRBD1; V gene: TRBV9; clone size: .; J gene: TRBJ1-2; CDR3 protein: CASSTQQGQNYGYTF; CDR3 DNA: TGTGCCAGCAGCACTCAACAGGGGCAGAACTATGGCTACACCTTC
D gene: .; V gene: TRBV5-1; clone size: .; J gene: TRBJ2-7; CDR3 protein: CASSLAGAQEQYF; CDR3 DNA: TGCGCCAGCAGCTTGGCGGGAGCGCAGGAGCAGTACTTC
D gene: TRBD2; V gene: TRBV7-9; clone size: .; J gene: TRBJ2-1; CDR3 protein: CASSPGTSGRTYNEQFF; CDR3 DNA: TGTGCCAGCAGCCCCGGGACTAGCGGGAGAACCTACAATGAGCAGTTCTTC
D gene: TRBD1; V gene: TRBV12-5; clone size: .; J gene: TRBJ2-1; CDR3 protein: CASAPDRGGSYNEQFF; CDR3 DNA: TGTGCTAGTGCTCCCGACAGGGGAGGCTCCTACAATGAGCAGTTCTTC
D gene: TRBD2; V gene: TRBV10-3; clone size: .; J gene: TRBJ2-3; CDR3 protein: CAISAGVSTDTQYF; CDR3 DNA: TGTGCCATCAGCGCGGGGGTTAGCACAGATACGCAGTATTTT
D gene: .; V gene: TRBV6-5; clone size: .; J gene: TRBJ1-5; CDR3 protein: CASSMGLDQPQHF; CDR3 DNA: TGTGCCAGCAGTATGGGGCTGGATCAGCCCCAGCATTTT
D gene: TRBD2; V gene: TRBV7-6; clone size: .; J gene: TRBJ2-1; CDR3 protein: CASSLGVGGRWGSEQFF; CDR3 DNA: TGTGCCAGCAGCTTAGGGGTTGGCGGGAGATGGGGTTCTGAGCAGTTCTTC
D gene: .; V gene: TRBV7-8; clone size: .; J gene: TRBJ2-2; CDR3 protein: CASSPRPGPNTGELFF; CDR3 DNA: TGTGCCAGCAGCCCCCGGCCAGGGCCGAACACCGGGGAGCTGTTTTTT
D gene: .; V gene: TRBV5-1; clone size: .; J gene: TRBJ1-4; CDR3 protein: CASSDGGGEKLFF; CDR3 DNA: TGCGCCAGCAGCGACGGGGGAGGGGAAAAACTGTTTTTT
D gene: .; V gene: TRBV10-1; clone size: .; J gene: TRBJ2-3; CDR3 protein: CASSISRGTDTQYF; CDR3 DNA: TGCGCCAGCAGCATCTCACGGGGGACAGATACGCAGTATTTT
D gene: TRBD1; V gene: TRBV7-8; clone size: .; J gene: TRBJ1-2; CDR3 protein: CASSSRTGSNYGYTF; CDR3 DNA: TGTGCCAGCAGCTCGAGGACAGGGTCTAACTATGGCTACACCTTC